This T cell receptor beta chain was captured in a study of metastatic and nonmetastatic thyroid tumors. Whole-study context: Across peripheral blood and tumor or nodule tissue samples taken from malignant and benign thyroid patients, the repertoires were compared with one another.

In the authors' methods: A papillary thyroid cancer distant-metastasis classifier was built from CDR3 differences across clinicopathological groups. TCRdb reprocessed the PCR reads via MiXCR. TCRdb, rather than the study authors, made the V and J calls. Of 6,000 to 8,000 clones listed, approximately 24% are singletons. All patients were treatment-naive before thyroid surgery. Whole-study findings and limits: According to reports, the diversity of TCR beta was significantly higher in malignant thyroid tumors than in benign nodules, and this held in both blood and tumor samples.

This clone has a count of ten or more. What it binds is not known. This TCR derives from a female donor with papillary thyroid cancer or a benign thyroid nodule (not recorded which). Some clones in this sample may be carry-over from other donors' samples. What was sequenced was adjacent normal tissue.

The CDR3, as DNA: TGTGCCAGCAGCCCCTGGGGGGAAGAGACCCAGTACTTC. This translates into CASSPWGEETQYF. V usage is TRBV7-2 and J usage is TRBJ2-5, with a possible D match to TRBD2 (6 bases). The CDR3 spans 13 residues. Trimming pared 5 bases from V and 3 bases from J, leaving 10 bases between. Germline CDR1 and CDR2: SGHTA and FQGNSA.